The 30 T cell receptor beta chains below were found in one sample sequenced in a study of monozygotic twins with inflammatory bowel disease. TCRdb re-analyzed the 5' RACE reads; it lists each CDR3 protein once, without DNA. The table lists under 200,000 distinct CDR3 sequences. The sequenced sample consisted of blood. Every receptor here comes from a human donor with ulcerative colitis or Crohn's disease, or a healthy co-twin of an affected twin (not recorded which).

This rearrangement joins TRBV5-1 to TRBJ2-7; TCRdb's D gene call, TRBD2, goes unchecked for lack of DNA. The CDR3 runs to 16 residues. Germline CDR1 is SGHRS and CDR2 is YFSETQ. This CDR3 is CASSSIRLAGAYEQYF. The variable domain in full, with the rest retrieved from reference TRBV5-1 and TRBJ2-7, is KAGVTQTPRYLIKTRGQQVTLSCSPISGHRSVSWYQQTPGQGLQFLFEYFSETQRNKGNFPGRFSGRQFSNSRSEMNVSTLELGDSALYLCASSSIRLAGAYEQYFGPGTRLTVT.

The rearrangement uses TRBV7-2 and TRBJ2-1; lacking DNA, the TRBD1 call made by TCRdb goes unchecked. Germline V gene lookup returns CDR1 SGHTA and CDR2 FQGNSA. CDR3 length: 17 residues. The CDR3: CASTDPGTGGSYNEQFF.

The J gene is TRBJ2-1, the V gene TRBV11-2; TCRdb indicates TRBD2, and absent DNA this call remains unverified. Germline CDR1 SGHAT, CDR2 FQNNGV. This CDR3 spans 14 amino acids. CDR3 residues: CASSLEGRYNQQFF. Drawing the rest from reference TRBV11-2 and TRBJ2-1, the complete variable domain is EAGVAQSPRYKIIEKRQSVAFWCNPISGHATLYWYQQILGQGPKLLIQFQNNGVVDDSQLPKDRFSAERLKGVDSTLKIQPAKLEDSAVYLCASSLEGRYNQQFFGPGTRLTVL.

V is TRBV10-3 and J is TRBJ2-7; lacking DNA, the TRBD1 call made by TCRdb goes unchecked. CDR3 length equals 13 residues. Germline loops: CDR1 ENHRY, CDR2 SYGVKD. CDR3 amino acids: CAISEDSPYEQYF.

The chain is built from TRBV20-1 and TRBJ2-1; TCRdb's D call of TRBD2 is untestable without DNA. Germline assignment: CDR1 DFQATT and CDR2 SNEGSKA (reference sequence). This CDR3 region has 14 residues. The CDR3 is CSALGLAVYNEQFF.

This sequence joins TRBV6-5 and TRBJ2-7; TCRdb picks TRBD1, but there is no DNA to check that call. The CDR3 loop spans 15 amino acids. Per germline, CDR1 MNHEY and CDR2 SVGAGI. The CDR3 here is CASSYGVGTGTEQYF.

The chain joins TRBV30 to TRBJ2-1; TCRdb designates TRBD2, a call that cannot be tested without DNA. The CDR3 sequence is 14 residues long. CDR1 is GTSNPN, CDR2 SVGIG, per germline (reference sequence). CDR3 protein: CAYSTSGAYNEQFF. Complete variable domain (other parts from reference TRBV30 and TRBJ2-1): SQTIHQWPATLVQPVGSPLSLECTVEGTSNPNLYWYRQAAGRGLQLLFYSVGIGQISSEVPQNLSASRPQDRQFILSSKKLLLSDSGFYLCAYSTSGAYNEQFFGPGTRLTVL.

CDR3 loop: CASSVDQETQYF. The chain recombines TRBV5-1 with TRBJ2-5. Looked up from germline, CDR1 is SGHRS and CDR2 is YFSETQ. The CDR3 loop spans 12 amino acids.

This chain connects TRBV6-6 to TRBJ1-4; TCRdb designates TRBD1, a call that cannot be tested without DNA. The CDR3 covers 14 residues. The germline gives CDR1 MNHNY, CDR2 SVGAGI (reference sequence). This chain's CDR3 is CASSYWGESEKLFF.

This chain links TRBV29-1 with TRBJ2-7; the D call from TCRdb, TRBD1, cannot be confirmed without DNA. Germline CDR1 reads SQVTM; CDR2 reads ANQGSEA. The CDR3 spans 13 residues. CDR3: CSVAGTGSYEQYF.

The chain couples TRBV6-1 to TRBJ2-2; TCRdb's D gene call, TRBD1, goes unchecked for lack of DNA. This CDR3 has 13 amino acids. Per germline, CDR1 MNHNS and CDR2 SASEGT. The CDR3 sequence is CATGQGFPGELFF.

The chain combines TRBV5-8 with TRBJ1-1; TCRdb selects TRBD1, and the lack of DNA leaves this call unchecked. In germline, CDR1 is SGHTS, CDR2 YDEGEE. The CDR3 sequence is 14 residues long. CDR3 amino acids: CASSPQPGQGEAFF. The full variable domain, rest sourced from reference TRBV5-8 and TRBJ1-1, is EAGVTQSPTHLIKTRGQQATLRCSPISGHTSVYWYQQALGLGLQFLLWYDEGEERNRGNFPPRFSGRQFPNYSSELNVNALELEDSALYLCASSPQPGQGEAFFGQGTRLTVV.

This rearrangement joins TRBV5-1 to TRBJ2-3; without DNA, the TCRdb call of TRBD2 cannot be checked. Germline V lookup: CDR1 SGHRS, CDR2 YFSETQ. The CDR3 covers 18 residues. The CDR3 here is CASSLLAGGIPSTDTQYF. Complete variable domain (other parts from reference TRBV5-1 and TRBJ2-3): KAGVTQTPRYLIKTRGQQVTLSCSPISGHRSVSWYQQTPGQGLQFLFEYFSETQRNKGNFPGRFSGRQFSNSRSEMNVSTLELGDSALYLCASSLLAGGIPSTDTQYFGPGTRLTVL.

This chain links TRBV19 with TRBJ2-7; TCRdb's D call of TRBD2 is untestable without DNA. The CDR3 length is 14 residues. Looked up from germline, CDR1 is LNHDA and CDR2 is SQIVND (reference sequence). The CDR3 protein is CASRRTGSSYEQYF. The full variable domain, completed using reference TRBV19 and TRBJ2-7, is DGGITQSPKYLFRKEGQNVTLSCEQNLNHDAMYWYRQDPGQGLRLIYYSQIVNDFQKGDIAEGYSVSREKKESFPLTVTSAQKNPTAFYLCASRRTGSSYEQYFGPGTRLTVT.

The chain has TRBV11-1 and TRBJ2-2; TCRdb's D call, TRBD2, is unchecked because there is no DNA. The CDR3 runs 15 residues. From germline, CDR1 is SGHAT and CDR2 FQDESV (reference sequence). The CDR3 spells CASSWTSGSTGELFF.

The rearrangement links TRBV5-1 to TRBJ1-1. This CDR3 region has 15 residues. The germline V gene has CDR1 SGHRS and CDR2 YFSETQ. The CDR3 protein is CASSRSAVGDTEAFF.

V is TRBV9 and J is TRBJ2-2. Per germline, CDR1 SGDLS and CDR2 YYNGEE. CDR3 size: 15 residues. CDR3 in amino acids: CASSWAGTNTGELFF.

The genes are TRBV7-7 and TRBJ1-5; the D gene TCRdb calls, TRBD1, cannot be checked with no DNA. This CDR3 is 13 amino acids long. CDR1 SSHAT and CDR2 FNYEAQ come from the germline V gene (reference sequence). CDR3: CASSRDRDQPQHF.

The V gene is TRBV5-1, the J gene TRBJ2-5; TCRdb's D call, TRBD2, is unchecked because there is no DNA. The CDR3 loop spans 15 amino acids. Germline CDR1 is SGHRS and CDR2 is YFSETQ. The CDR3 spells CASSLEWTTQETQYF. The full variable domain, completed using reference TRBV5-1 and TRBJ2-5, is KAGVTQTPRYLIKTRGQQVTLSCSPISGHRSVSWYQQTPGQGLQFLFEYFSETQRNKGNFPGRFSGRQFSNSRSEMNVSTLELGDSALYLCASSLEWTTQETQYFGPGTRLLVL.

The chain joins TRBV12-3 or TRBV12-4 to TRBJ1-1. The CDR3 extends over 13 amino acids. This CDR3 is CASSVTGNTEAFF.

The chain couples TRBV28 to TRBJ2-3. CDR3 length equals 14 residues. Germline V CDR1 and CDR2: MDHEN, SYDVKM. The CDR3 protein is CASRTDPNTDTQYF.

V gene TRBV6-1 combines with J gene TRBJ2-2; lacking DNA, the TRBD2 call made by TCRdb goes unchecked. The V gene's germline CDR1 is MNHNS and CDR2 SASEGT. The CDR3 contains 14 residues. The CDR3 sequence is CASIGLAGTGELFF.

CDR3 sequence: CSLPVGTGHNEQFF. The chain links TRBV20-1 to TRBJ2-1; TCRdb picks TRBD1, but there is no DNA to check that call. Per germline, CDR1 DFQATT and CDR2 SNEGSKA (reference sequence). The CDR3 covers 14 residues.

The chain employs TRBV6-6 and TRBJ1-5. The CDR3 is 12 residues long. The germline V gene has CDR1 MNHNY and CDR2 SVGAGI (reference sequence). CDR3: CASSYGDPPQHF.

CDR3: CSARGGRQWPQHF. The chain combines TRBV20-1 with TRBJ1-5; TCRdb selects TRBD1, and the lack of DNA leaves this call unchecked. Germline lookup yields CDR1 DFQATT and CDR2 SNEGSKA (reference sequence). This CDR3 has 13 residues.

The chain uses TRBV7-8 and TRBJ2-1; TCRdb gives TRBD1 as the D gene, but with no DNA this cannot be confirmed. Per germline, CDR1 SGHVS and CDR2 FQNEAQ. This CDR3 contains 15 residues. Here the CDR3 reads CASSTRGRQYNEQFF.

V is TRBV11-1 and J is TRBJ2-1; TCRdb proposes TRBD2, but this gene call is untestable without DNA. Germline V gene data show CDR1 as SGHAT and CDR2 as FQDESV (reference sequence). The CDR3 has 16 amino acids. The CDR3 sequence: CASSALAGLMYNEQFF.

The J gene is TRBJ2-2, the V gene TRBV24-1; there is no DNA to check the TCRdb D call of TRBD1. Germline V gene lookup returns CDR1 KGHDR and CDR2 SFDVKD. CDR3 length equals 14 residues. The CDR3 loop reads CATSDFGGTGELFF.

J is TRBJ1-4 and V is TRBV25-1. CDR1 MGHDK and CDR2 SYGVNS come from the germline V gene. CDR3 length: 15 residues. CDR3 protein: CASSARIYSNEKLFF.

The V call is TRBV5-5, the J call TRBJ2-7. CDR1 and CDR2 (germline): SGHKS, YYEKEE (reference sequence). The length of the CDR3 is 15 residues. The CDR3 loop reads CASSLVNGEVREQYF. Drawing the rest from reference TRBV5-5 and TRBJ2-7, the complete variable domain is DAGVTQSPTHLIKTRGQQVTLRCSPISGHKSVSWYQQVLGQGPQFIFQYYEKEERGRGNFPDRFSARQFPNYSSELNVNALLLGDSALYLCASSLVNGEVREQYFGPGTRLTVT.